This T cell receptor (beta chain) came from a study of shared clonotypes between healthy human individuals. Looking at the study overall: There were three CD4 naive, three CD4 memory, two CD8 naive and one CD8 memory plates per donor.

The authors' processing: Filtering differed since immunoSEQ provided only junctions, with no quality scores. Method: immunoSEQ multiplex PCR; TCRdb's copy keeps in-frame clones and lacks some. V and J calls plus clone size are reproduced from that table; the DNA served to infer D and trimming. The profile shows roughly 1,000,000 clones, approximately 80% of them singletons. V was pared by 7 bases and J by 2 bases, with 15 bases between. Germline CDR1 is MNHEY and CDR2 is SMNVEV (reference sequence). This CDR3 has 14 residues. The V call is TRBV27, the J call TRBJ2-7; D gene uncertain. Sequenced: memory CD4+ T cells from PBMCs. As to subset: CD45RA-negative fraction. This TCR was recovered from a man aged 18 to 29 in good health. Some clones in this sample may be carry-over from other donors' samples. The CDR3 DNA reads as TGTGCCAGCACCCTAAACATTCGTACCTACGAGCAGTACTTC. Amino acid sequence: CASTLNIRTYEQYF.